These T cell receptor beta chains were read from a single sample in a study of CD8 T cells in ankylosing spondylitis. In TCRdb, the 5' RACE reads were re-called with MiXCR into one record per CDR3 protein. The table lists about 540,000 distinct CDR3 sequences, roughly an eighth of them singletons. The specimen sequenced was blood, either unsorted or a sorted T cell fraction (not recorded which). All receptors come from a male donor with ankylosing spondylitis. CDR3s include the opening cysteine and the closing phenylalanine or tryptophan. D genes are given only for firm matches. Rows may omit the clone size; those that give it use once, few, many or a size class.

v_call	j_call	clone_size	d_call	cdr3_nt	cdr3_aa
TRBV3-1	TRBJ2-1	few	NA	TGTGCCAGCAGCCAAGGCGGCGTTCAGCAGTTCTTC	CASSQGGVQQFF
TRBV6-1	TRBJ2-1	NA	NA	TGTGCCAGCACCTCGGTCGGGCTAGAGAATGAGCAGTTCTTC	CASTSVGLENEQFF
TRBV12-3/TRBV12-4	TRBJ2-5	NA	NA	TGTGCCAGCAGTTTAGGGGGGCGGGGTTCAGAGACCCAGTACTTC	CASSLGGRGSETQYF
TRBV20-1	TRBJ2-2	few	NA	TGCAGTGCCCTCAGGGGGGCCGACACCGGGGAGCTGTTTTTT	CSALRGADTGELFF
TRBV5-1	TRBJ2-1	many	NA	TGCGCCAGCAGCTTGGATGGAAAGTTGGAGTTCTTC	CASSLDGKLEFF
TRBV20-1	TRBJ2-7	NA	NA	TGCAGTGCTAGCCCAGTCCGGGGCAGGTGGCCCGACGAGCAGTACTTC	CSASPVRGRWPDEQYF
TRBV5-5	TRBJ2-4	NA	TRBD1	TGTGCCAGCAGCCAGACAGGGACCCAACTAGCCAAAAACATTCAGTACTTC	CASSQTGTQLAKNIQYF
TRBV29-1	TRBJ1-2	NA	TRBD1	TGCAGCGTTGAAGATACGCCTGCCGGGACAGGGATTGACTATGGCTACACCTTC	CSVEDTPAGTGIDYGYTF
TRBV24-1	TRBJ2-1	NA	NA	TGTGCCACCAGTGATTCCCAGTATCGCTCCAATGAGCAGTTCTTC	CATSDSQYRSNEQFF
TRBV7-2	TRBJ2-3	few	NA	TGTGCCAGCAGCTTCAGGGGCTTGGGTACAGATACGCAGTATTTT	CASSFRGLGTDTQYF
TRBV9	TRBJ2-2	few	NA	TGTGCCAGCAGCGTAGCGGATCCGAACACCGGGGAGCTGTTTTTT	CASSVADPNTGELFF
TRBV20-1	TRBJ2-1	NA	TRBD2	TGCTGTGCTAGAGGGGGGACTAGCGGAGCCTACAATGAGCAGTTCTTC	CCARGGTSGAYNEQFF
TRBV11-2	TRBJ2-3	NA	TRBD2	TGTGACAGCAGCTTGGCGGGAGGGTCGGTAGATACGCAGTATTTT	CDSSLAGGSVDTQYF
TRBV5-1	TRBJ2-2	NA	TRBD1	TGCGCCAGCAGCCTGCTGGACAGGACGATCGCGGGTTTCGACACCGGGGAGCTGTTTTTT	CASSLLDRTIAGFDTGELFF
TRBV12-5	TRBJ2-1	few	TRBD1	TGTGCTAGTGCCCGACGATCCGGGACAGGGGGCGTAGATGAGCAGTTCTTC	CASARRSGTGGVDEQFF
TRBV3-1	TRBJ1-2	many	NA	TGTGCCAGCAGCCAAGATGTAGGGATTGGCTATGGCTACACCTTC	CASSQDVGIGYGYTF
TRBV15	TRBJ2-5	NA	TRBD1	TGTGCCACCAGCTCCGGGACAGGGGACCAAGAGACCCAGTACTTC	CATSSGTGDQETQYF
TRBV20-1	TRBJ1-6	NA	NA	TGCAGTGCCCTCGCCGGGGGCTCCTATAATTCACCCCTCCACTTT	CSALAGGSYNSPLHF
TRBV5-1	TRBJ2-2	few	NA	TGCGCCAGCAGCTTCCAGGGGTATCCCGGGGAGCTGTTTTTT	CASSFQGYPGELFF
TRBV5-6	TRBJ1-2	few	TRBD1	TGTGCCAGCAGCCAATTGACAGGGGCCTATGGCTACACCTTC	CASSQLTGAYGYTF
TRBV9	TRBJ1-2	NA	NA	TGTGCCAGCAGCGTGCTTAACTATGGCTACACCTTC	CASSVLNYGYTF
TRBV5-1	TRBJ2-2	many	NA	TGCGCCAGCAGCTACCCCTCCAACACCGGGGAGCTGTTTTTT	CASSYPSNTGELFF